This section outlines one T cell receptor beta chain sequence together with its context. A read error is likely, as this CDR3 ends without the conserved phenylalanine or tryptophan. It is unclear where the CDR3 begins or ends on the DNA, so no DNA is shown, and the CDR3 is as TCRdb lists it. No cell sorting was done before RNA was extracted from the tissue. The normal lung tissue was taken more than 3 cm from the tumor edge. This sample was included in a study of tumor and adjacent non-tumor tissue in lung cancer. About the research overall: The cohort had about a dozen adenocarcinoma, a couple of squamous cell and 1 small cell patients. Aged roughly 31 to 76 years, patients included under 13 men and several women with stage I to III disease.

TCRbeta libraries were built with three rounds of nested PCR, modified from ARM-PCR. Each CDR3 protein gets one entry after TCRdb re-called the multiplex PCR reads with MiXCR. The repertoire includes 70,000 to 90,000 distinct CDR3 sequences, 70% to 90% of them detected once, and approximately 55% sits in the top ten. In germline, CDR1 is SQVTM, CDR2 ANQGSEA. Counting both end residues, the CDR3 totals 13 amino acids. Sequenced: distant non-tumor lung tissue. The chain uses TRBV29-1 and TRBJ2-7; the table's D gene call, TRBD2, was not cross checked with the DNA. The source of this sequence is a man aged 60 to 69 with non-small cell lung cancer. The CDR3 sequence: CSVGTSGSPERYL.